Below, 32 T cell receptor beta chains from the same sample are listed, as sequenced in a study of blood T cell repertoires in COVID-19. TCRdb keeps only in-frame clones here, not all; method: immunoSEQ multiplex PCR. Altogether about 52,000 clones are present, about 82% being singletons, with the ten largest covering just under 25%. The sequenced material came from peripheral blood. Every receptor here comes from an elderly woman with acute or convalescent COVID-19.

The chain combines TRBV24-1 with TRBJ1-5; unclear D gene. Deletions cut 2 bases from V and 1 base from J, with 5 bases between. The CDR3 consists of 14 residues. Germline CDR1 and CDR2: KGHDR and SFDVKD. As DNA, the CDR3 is TGTGCCACCAGTGATTCCGGGAGCAATCAGCCCCAGCATTTT. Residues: CATSDSGSNQPQHF.

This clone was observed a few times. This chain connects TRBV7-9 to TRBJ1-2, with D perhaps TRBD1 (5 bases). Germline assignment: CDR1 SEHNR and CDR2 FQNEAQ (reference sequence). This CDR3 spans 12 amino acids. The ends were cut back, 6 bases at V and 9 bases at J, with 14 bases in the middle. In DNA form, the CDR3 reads TGTGCCAGCAGGGGTGACAGATTTCGCTACACCTTC. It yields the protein CASRGDRFRYTF.

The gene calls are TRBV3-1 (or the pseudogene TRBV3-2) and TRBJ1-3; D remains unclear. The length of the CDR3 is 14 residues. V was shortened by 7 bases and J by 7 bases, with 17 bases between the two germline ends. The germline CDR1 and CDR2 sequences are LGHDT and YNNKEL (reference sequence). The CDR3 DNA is TGTGCCAGCAACCCAGGAGGGCTAAAGAACACCATATATTTT. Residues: CASNPGGLKNTIYF.

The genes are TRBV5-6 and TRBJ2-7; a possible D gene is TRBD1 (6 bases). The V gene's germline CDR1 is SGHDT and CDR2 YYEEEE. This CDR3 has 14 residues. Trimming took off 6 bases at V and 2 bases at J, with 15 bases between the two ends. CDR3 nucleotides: TGTGCCAGCATCCACAGGGCCTACGCCTACGAGCAGTACTTC. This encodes CASIHRAYAYEQYF.

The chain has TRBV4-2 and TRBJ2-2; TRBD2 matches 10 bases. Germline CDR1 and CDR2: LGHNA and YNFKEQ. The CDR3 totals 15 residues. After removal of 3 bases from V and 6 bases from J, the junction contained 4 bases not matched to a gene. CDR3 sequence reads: CASSQLAGESGELFF. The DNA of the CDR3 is TGTGCCAGCAGCCAGCTAGCGGGGGAATCCGGGGAGCTGTTTTTT.

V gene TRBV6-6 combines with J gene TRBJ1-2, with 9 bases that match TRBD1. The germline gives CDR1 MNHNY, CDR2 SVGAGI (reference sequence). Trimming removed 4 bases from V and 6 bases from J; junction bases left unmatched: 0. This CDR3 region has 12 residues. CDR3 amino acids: CASSWDRDGYTF. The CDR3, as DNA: TGTGCCAGCAGTTGGGACAGGGATGGCTACACCTTC.

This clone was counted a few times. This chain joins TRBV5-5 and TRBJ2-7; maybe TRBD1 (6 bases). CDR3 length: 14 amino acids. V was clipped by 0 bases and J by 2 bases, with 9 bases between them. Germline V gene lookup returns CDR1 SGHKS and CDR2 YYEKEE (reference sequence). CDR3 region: CASSLAGQPYEQYV. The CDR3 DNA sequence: TGTGCCAGCAGCTTGGCTGGACAGCCCTACGAGCAGTACGTC.

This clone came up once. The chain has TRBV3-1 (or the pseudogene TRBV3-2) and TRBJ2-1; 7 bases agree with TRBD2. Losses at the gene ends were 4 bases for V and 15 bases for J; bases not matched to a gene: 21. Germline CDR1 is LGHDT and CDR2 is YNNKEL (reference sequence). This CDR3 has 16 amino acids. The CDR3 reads CASSLRYERRGSPLFF. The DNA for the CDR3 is TGTGCCAGCAGCCTCCGATATGAACGCCGCGGGAGCCCGTTGTTCTTC.

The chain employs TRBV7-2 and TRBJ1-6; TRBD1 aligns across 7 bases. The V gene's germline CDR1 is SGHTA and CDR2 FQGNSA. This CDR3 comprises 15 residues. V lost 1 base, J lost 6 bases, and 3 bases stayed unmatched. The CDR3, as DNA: TGTGCCAGCAGCTTAGACCCAGGGGGTAATTCACCCCTCCACTTT. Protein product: CASSLDPGGNSPLHF.

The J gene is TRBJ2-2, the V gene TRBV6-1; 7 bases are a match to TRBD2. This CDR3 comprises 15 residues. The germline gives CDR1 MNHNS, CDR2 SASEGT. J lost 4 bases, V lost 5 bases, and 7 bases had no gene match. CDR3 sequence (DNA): TGTGCCAGCAGTCCGTATGGGGGGGGCACCGGGGAGCTGTTTTTT. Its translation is CASSPYGGGTGELFF.

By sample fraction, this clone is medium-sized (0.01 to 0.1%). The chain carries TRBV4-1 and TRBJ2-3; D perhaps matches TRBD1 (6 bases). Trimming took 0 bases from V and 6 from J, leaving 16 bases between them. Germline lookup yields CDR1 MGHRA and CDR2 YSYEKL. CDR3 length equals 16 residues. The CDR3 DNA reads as TGCGCCAGCAGCCAAGATATTACAGGGATGTTGGATACGCAGTATTTT. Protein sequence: CASSQDITGMLDTQYF.

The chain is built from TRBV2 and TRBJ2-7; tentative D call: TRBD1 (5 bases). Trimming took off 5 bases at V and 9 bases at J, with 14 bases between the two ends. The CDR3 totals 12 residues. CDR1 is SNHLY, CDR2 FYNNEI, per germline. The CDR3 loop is CASSPDKDLQYV. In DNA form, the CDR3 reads TGTGCCAGCAGTCCGGACAAGGACCTGCAGTACGTC.

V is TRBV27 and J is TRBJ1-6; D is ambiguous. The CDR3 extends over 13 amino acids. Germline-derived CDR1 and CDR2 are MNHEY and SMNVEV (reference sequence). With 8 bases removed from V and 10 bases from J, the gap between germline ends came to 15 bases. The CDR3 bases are TGTGCCAGCTCGTATCTGGCAAAGTCACCCCTCCACTTT. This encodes CASSYLAKSPLHF.

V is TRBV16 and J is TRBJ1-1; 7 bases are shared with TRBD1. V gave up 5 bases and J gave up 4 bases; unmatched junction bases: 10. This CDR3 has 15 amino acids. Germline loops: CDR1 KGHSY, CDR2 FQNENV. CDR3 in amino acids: CASSKIRGGSTEAFF. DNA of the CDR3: TGTGCCAGCAGCAAGATCAGAGGGGGCTCCACTGAAGCTTTCTTT.

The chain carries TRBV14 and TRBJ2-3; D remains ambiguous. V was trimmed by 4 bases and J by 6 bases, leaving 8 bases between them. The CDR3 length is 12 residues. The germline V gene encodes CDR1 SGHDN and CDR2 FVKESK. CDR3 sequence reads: CASSPEYDTQYF. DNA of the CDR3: TGTGCCAGCAGCCCCGAGTATGATACGCAGTATTTT.

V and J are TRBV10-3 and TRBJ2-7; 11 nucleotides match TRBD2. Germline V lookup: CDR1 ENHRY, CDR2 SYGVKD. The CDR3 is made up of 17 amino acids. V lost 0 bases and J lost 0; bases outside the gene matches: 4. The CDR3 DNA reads TGTGCCATCAGTGAGTCGACTAGCGGGACAAGCTCCTACGAGCAGTACGTC. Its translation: CAISESTSGTSSYEQYV.

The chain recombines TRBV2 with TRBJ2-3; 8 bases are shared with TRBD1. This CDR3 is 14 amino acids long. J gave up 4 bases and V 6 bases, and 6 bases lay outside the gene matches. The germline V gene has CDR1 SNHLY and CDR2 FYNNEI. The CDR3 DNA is TGTGCCAGCAGGGAGGCAGGGGGCCCAGATACGCAGTATTTT. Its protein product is CASREAGGPDTQYF.

CDR3: CAWSTGQSGNTIYF. CDR3 coding DNA: TGTGCCTGGAGTACGGGACAGTCTGGAAACACCATATATTTT. The chain links TRBV30 to TRBJ1-3; 7 nucleotides align to TRBD1. J was trimmed by 1 base and V by 2 bases; bases with no gene match: 2. The CDR3 is 14 amino acids. Germline lookup yields CDR1 GTSNPN and CDR2 SVGIG (reference sequence). The variable domain in full, completed from reference TRBV30 and TRBJ1-3, reads SQTIHQWPATLVQPVGSPLSLECTVEGTSNPNLYWYRQAAGRGLQLLFYSVGIGQISSEVPQNLSASRPQDRQFILSSKKLLLSDSGFYLCAWSTGQSGNTIYFGEGSWLTVV.

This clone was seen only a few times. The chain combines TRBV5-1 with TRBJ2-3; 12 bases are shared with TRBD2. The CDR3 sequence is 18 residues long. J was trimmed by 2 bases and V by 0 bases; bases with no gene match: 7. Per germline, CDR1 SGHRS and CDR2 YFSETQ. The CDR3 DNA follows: TGCGCCAGCAGCTTGGCGCTAGCGGGAGGGTCCTACACAGATACGCAGTATTTT. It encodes CASSLALAGGSYTDTQYF.

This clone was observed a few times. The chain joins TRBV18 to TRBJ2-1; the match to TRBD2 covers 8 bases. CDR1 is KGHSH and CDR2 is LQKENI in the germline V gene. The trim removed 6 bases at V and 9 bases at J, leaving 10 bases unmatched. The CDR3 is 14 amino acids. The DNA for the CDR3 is TGTGCCAGCTCCCCTTTAGCGGGAAGGGCTGAGCAGTTCTTC. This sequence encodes CASSPLAGRAEQFF.

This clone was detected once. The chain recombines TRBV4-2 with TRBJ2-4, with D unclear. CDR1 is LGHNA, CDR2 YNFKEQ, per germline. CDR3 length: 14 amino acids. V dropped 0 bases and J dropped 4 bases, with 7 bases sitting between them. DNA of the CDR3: TGTGCCAGCAGCCAAGATAACGGGAAAAACATTCAGTACTTC. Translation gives CASSQDNGKNIQYF.

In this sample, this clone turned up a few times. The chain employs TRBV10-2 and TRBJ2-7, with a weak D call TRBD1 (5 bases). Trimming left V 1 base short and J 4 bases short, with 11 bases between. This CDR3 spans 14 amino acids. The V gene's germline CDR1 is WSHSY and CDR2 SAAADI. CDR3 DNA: TGCGCCAGCAGTGAGTGGCAGGGTAGTTACGAGCAGTACGTC. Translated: CASSEWQGSYEQYV.

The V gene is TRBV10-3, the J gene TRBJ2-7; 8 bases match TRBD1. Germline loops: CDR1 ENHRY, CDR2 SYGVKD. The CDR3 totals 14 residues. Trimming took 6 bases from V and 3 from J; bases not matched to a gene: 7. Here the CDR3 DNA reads TGTGCCATCAGGGGGGACAGGAAAAACTACGAGCAGTACTTC. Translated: CAIRGDRKNYEQYF.

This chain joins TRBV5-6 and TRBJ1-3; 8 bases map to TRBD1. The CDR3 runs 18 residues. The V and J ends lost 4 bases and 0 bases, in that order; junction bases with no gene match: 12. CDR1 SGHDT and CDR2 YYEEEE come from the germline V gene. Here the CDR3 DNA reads TGTGCCAGCAGCGCTGTGGGGGGACAGGTCTCCTCTGGAAACACCATATATTTT. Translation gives CASSAVGGQVSSGNTIYF.

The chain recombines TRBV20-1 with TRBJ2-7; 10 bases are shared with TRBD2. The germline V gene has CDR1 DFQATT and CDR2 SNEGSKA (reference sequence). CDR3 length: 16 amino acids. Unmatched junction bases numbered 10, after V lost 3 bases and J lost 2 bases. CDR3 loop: CSASKLAGRRTYEQYF. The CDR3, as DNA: TGCAGTGCTAGTAAACTAGCGGGGCGTCGTACCTACGAGCAGTACTTC.

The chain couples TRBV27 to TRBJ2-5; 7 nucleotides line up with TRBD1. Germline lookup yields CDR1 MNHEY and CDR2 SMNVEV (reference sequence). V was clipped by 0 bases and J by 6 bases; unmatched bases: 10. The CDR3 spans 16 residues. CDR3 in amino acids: CASSLSGQTFSKTQYF. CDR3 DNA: TGTGCCAGCAGTTTATCGGGACAGACGTTCAGTAAGACCCAGTACTTC.

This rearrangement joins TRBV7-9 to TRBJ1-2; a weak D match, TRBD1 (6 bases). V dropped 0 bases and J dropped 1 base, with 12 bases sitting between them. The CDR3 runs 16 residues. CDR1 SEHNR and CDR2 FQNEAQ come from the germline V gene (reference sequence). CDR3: CASSLARTDFNYGYTF. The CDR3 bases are TGTGCCAGCAGCTTAGCTAGGACAGATTTTAACTATGGCTACACCTTC. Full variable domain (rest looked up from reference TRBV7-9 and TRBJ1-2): DTGVSQNPRHKITKRGQNVTFRCDPISEHNRLYWYRQTLGQGPEFLTYFQNEAQLEKSRLLSDRFSAERPKGSFSTLEIQRTEQGDSAMYLCASSLARTDFNYGYTFGSGTRLTVV.

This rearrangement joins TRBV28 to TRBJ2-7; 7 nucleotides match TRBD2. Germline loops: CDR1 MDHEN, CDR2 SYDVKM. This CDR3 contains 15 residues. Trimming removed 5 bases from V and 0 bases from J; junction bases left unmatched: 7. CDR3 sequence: CASSPGGPNSYEQYF. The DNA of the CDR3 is TGTGCCAGCAGTCCGGGGGGACCGAACTCCTACGAGCAGTACTTC.

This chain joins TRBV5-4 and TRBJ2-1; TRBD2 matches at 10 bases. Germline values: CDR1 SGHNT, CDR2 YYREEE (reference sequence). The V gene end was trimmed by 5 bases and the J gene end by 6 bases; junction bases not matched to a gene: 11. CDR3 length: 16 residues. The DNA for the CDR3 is TGTGCCAGCAGTCTTGGGCCACCTAGCGGGAGCAATGAGCAGTTCTTC. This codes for CASSLGPPSGSNEQFF.

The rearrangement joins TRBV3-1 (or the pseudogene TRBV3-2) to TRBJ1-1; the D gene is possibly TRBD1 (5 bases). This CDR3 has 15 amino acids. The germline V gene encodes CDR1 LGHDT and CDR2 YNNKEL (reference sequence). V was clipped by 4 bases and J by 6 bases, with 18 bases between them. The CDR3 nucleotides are TGTGCCAGCAGCCTGACAGCAACCATCGGCCCTGAAGCTTTCTTT. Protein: CASSLTATIGPEAFF.

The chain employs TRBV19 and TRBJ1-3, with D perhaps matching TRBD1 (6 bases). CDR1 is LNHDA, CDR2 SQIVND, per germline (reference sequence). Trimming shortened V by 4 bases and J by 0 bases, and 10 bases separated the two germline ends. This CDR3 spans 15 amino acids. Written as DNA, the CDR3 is TGTGCCAGTAGTACCCCAGGGGCCTCTGGAAACACCATATATTTT. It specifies CASSTPGASGNTIYF.

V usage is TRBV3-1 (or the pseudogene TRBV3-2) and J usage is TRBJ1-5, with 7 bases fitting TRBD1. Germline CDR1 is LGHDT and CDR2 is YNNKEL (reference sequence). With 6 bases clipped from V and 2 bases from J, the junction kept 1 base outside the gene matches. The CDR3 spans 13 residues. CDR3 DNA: TGTGCCAGCAGAGGGACAGGCAATCAGCCCCAGCATTTT. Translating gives CASRGTGNQPQHF.